Detailed here is one T cell receptor (beta chain). This clone showed up just once. What this receptor recognizes is not known. Base qualities are not recorded, but no much larger clone differs from it by a single base. Counted from cysteine to phenylalanine, this CDR3 has 14 amino acids. Only the CDR3 region is kept as DNA, spanning 42 bases read in frame from base 1. CDR1 LGHDT and CDR2 YNNKEL are derived from the germline V gene (reference sequence). V loses 2 bases of germline sequence and J loses 0 bases, and the interval between the two ends is 4 bases. Libraries were prepared through the immunoSEQ multiplex PCR assay. TCR beta CDR3 sequencing was performed on DNA from the cultured, isolated CD4+ T cells. The paper's data handling went like this. Non-productive TCR sequences were removed, reads were trimmed to the CDR3 region, and CDR3s of at least 7 amino acids were retained. Antigen-specific clonotypes were identified using the MANAFEST web app by comparison of expansion in peptide wells against reference cultures. To be called positive, a clone needed expansion at FDR<0.05 compared with the reference and with all other wells, an odds ratio greater than 5, and a frequency greater than 0.1% in two replicate wells. Cross-reactive clonotypes were defined as significantly expanded in SARS-CoV-2 spike wells and in at least one common cold coronavirus spike condition. Levenshtein distance calculated with the stringdist R package was used to assess CDR3 similarity, and unrooted trees were constructed with ape in R 3.6.1. In its TCRdb copy, this immuneACCESS table keeps in-frame sequences only and misses some clones. Where compared with another copy, unresolved V genes explain less than half of these, and the others have no known cause. V and J calls plus clone size are reproduced from that table; the DNA served to infer D and trimming. Here the sample has 28,000 or so clones; 65% to 75% occur a single time. The biggest ten clones account for over 9.5% of the sample.

This entry is derived from a study of vaccination effects on CD4 cells after COVID-19 (dated by TCRdb to about 2022). Regarding the study in general: Participants received two doses of either the BNT162b2 or the mRNA-1273 mRNA SARS-CoV-2 vaccine. The study compared SARS-CoV-2 spike-specific CD4+ TCR repertoires before and after mRNA vaccination in COVID-19 convalescent patients and infection-naive vaccine recipients. A total of 10 COVID-19 convalescent patients and a handful of SARS-CoV-2-naive healthy vaccine recipients were included in the full study. Cultures from other donors in the study were sequenced with the Oncomine TCR Beta short-read assay on an Illumina iSeq 100. Overall results and qualifications from the work: Only a small number of convalescent patients were included, and no early post-infection timepoints were available, which limited the study. In healthy vaccine recipients, vaccine-induced clones were almost all SARS-CoV-2 mono-reactive, with only 1 of 255 cross-reactive with common cold coronaviruses. At late post-vaccination timepoints, both infection-induced and vaccine-induced clones showed marked clonal contraction, consistent with waning T cell responses.

In the ViraFEST assay, PBMC were stimulated with viral peptide pools, and TCR sequencing was then used to find antigen-specific CD4+ T cell clonotypes based on their expansion. After 10 days of culture, CD4+ T cells were isolated with the EasySep CD4+ T cell isolation kit. None of the healthy vaccine recipients had a prior SARS-CoV-2 infection, which was confirmed by nucleocapsid antibody tests that came back negative both before and after vaccination. About 2 million PBMC per well were cultured in IMDM with around 5% human AB serum, 8 to 10 IU/ml IL-2 and gentamicin, plus 10 ug/ml peptides. Half of the culture medium was replaced with fresh IL-2-containing medium on days 3 and 7. Unless otherwise noted, each peptide stimulation condition was cultured in triplicate wells. Using Ficoll-Paque Plus gradient centrifugation, PBMC were separated from whole blood and then either used fresh or cryopreserved at -140C. The overlapping peptide pools covered the spike proteins of SARS-CoV-2 and of the common cold coronaviruses HCoV-NL63, HCoV-OC43 and HCoV-229E. Genomic DNA was extracted from cultured CD4+ T cells with the QIAamp micro DNA kit.

In this chain, TRBV3-1 (or the pseudogene TRBV3-2) is recombined with TRBJ2-2; too little of a D gene remains to name it. The sequence was obtained from a human donor who received a COVID-19 vaccine. The sample consisted of CD4+ T cells from PBMCs cultured with SARS-CoV-2 spike peptides, taken before COVID-19 vaccination. The sample's cell subset or site label, decoded: SARS-CoV-2 spike overlapping peptide pool stimulation. Read as DNA, the sequence is TGTGCCAGCAGCCAAAGCCCGAACACCGGGGAGCTGTTTTTT. Its protein reads: CASSQSPNTGELFF.